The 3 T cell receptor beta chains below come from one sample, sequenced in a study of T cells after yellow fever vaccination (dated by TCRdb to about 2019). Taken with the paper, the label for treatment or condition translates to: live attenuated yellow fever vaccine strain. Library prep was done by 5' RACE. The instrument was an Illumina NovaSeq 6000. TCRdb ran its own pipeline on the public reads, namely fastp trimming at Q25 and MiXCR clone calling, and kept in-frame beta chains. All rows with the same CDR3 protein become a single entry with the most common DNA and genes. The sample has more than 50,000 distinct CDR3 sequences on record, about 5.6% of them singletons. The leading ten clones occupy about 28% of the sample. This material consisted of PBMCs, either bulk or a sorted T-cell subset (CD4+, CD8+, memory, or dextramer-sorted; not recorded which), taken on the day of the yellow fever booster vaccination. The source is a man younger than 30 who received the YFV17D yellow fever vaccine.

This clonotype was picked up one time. The CDR3 DNA sequence: TGTGCCAGCAGTGATTCAGGGTTTTCCTCCTACGAGCAGTACTTC. Protein: CASSDSGFSSYEQYF. The gene calls are TRBV25-1 and TRBJ2-7; a possible D gene is TRBD1 (5 bases). CDR1 MGHDK and CDR2 SYGVNS come from the germline V gene. The CDR3 is 15 residues long. Trimming took 3 bases from V and 0 from J, leaving 12 bases between them.

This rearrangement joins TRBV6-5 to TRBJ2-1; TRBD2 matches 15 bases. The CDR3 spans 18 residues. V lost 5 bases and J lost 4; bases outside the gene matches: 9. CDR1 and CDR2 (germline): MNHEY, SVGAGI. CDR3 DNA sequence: TGTGCCAGCAGTGACTTGGGACTAGCGGGGGGAGGGTACAATGAGCAGTTCTTC. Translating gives CASSDLGLAGGGYNEQFF.

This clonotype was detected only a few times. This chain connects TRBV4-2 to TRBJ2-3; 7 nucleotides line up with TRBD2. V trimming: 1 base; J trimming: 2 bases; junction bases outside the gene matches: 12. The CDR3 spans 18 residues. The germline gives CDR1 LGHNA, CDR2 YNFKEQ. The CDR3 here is CASSQAGGPNLDTDTQYF. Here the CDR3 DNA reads TGTGCCAGCAGCCAAGCGGGGGGTCCTAACTTGGACACAGATACGCAGTATTTT.